Listed below are T cell receptor beta chains from one sample, sequenced in a study of control samples from healthy donors and cancer patients. Clones were sequenced by immunoSEQ multiplex PCR, and TCRdb holds only the in-frame ones, with some missing. The sample yields about 250,000 clones, approximately 80% seen once. The sample comprised PBMCs. These receptors originate from a woman aged 60 to 75 with lung cancer. The CDR3 runs from the conserved cysteine through the conserved F or W. The order of the fields is CDR3 protein, CDR3 DNA, V gene, D gene, clone size, J gene. A D gene is named only where the DNA matches it firmly. Where a row states a size, it is once, few, many or the class of an expanded clone; other rows omit it.

cdr3_aa: CATRVGLAGPYEQYF
cdr3_nt: TGTGCCACCCGAGTTGGGCTAGCGGGGCCCTACGAGCAGTACTTC
v_call: TRBV6-5
d_call: TRBD2
clone_size: -
j_call: TRBJ2-7

cdr3_aa: CAWSPLTLPTNEKLFF
cdr3_nt: TGTGCCTGGAGTCCCCTCACACTACCAACTAATGAAAAACTGTTTTTT
v_call: TRBV30
d_call: -
clone_size: -
j_call: TRBJ1-4

cdr3_aa: CARPLRTGNLDTQYF
cdr3_nt: TGTGCCAGACCCTTGAGGACAGGGAATTTGGATACGCAGTATTTT
v_call: TRBV7-5
d_call: -
clone_size: -
j_call: TRBJ2-3

cdr3_aa: CATRGQGLSGGYTF
cdr3_nt: TGCGCCACCAGGGGACAGGGGCTGTCCGGTGGCTACACCTTC
v_call: TRBV5-1
d_call: TRBD1
clone_size: -
j_call: TRBJ1-2

cdr3_aa: CASSQDPPAGSRNTIYF
cdr3_nt: TGTGCCAGCAGCCAAGATCCCCCCGCAGGGTCTCGGAACACCATATATTTT
v_call: TRBV4-2
d_call: -
clone_size: once
j_call: TRBJ1-3

cdr3_aa: CASKANLRNEKLFF
cdr3_nt: TGTGCCAGTAAGGCGAATCTACGAAATGAAAAACTGTTTTTT
v_call: TRBV19
d_call: -
clone_size: -
j_call: TRBJ1-4

cdr3_aa: CASRDRDHEQYF
cdr3_nt: TGTGCCAGCAGAGACAGGGACCACGAGCAGTACTTC
v_call: TRBV2
d_call: TRBD1
clone_size: -
j_call: TRBJ2-7

cdr3_aa: CASSPQAGGRSTDTQYF
cdr3_nt: TGTGCCAGCTCACCACAGGCGGGGGGGCGGAGCACAGATACGCAGTATTTT
v_call: TRBV18
d_call: TRBD2
clone_size: -
j_call: TRBJ2-3

cdr3_aa: CASSLAGTGNEQYF
cdr3_nt: TGCGCCAGCAGCTTGGCCGGGACAGGGAACGAGCAGTACTTC
v_call: TRBV5-1
d_call: TRBD1
clone_size: -
j_call: TRBJ2-7

cdr3_aa: CASSLGTGGEAFF
cdr3_nt: TGTGCCAGCAGCCTCGGGACAGGGGGCGAAGCTTTCTTT
v_call: TRBV6-6
d_call: TRBD1
clone_size: once
j_call: TRBJ1-1

cdr3_aa: CAGDISGRSTDTQYF
cdr3_nt: TGTGCCGGGGACATTTCGGGGAGGAGCACAGATACGCAGTATTTT
v_call: TRBV30
d_call: -
clone_size: -
j_call: TRBJ2-3

cdr3_aa: CASSQGSRSGNTIYF
cdr3_nt: TGTGCCAGCAGCCAAGGAAGCAGGTCTGGAAACACCATATATTTT
v_call: TRBV3-1/TRBV3-2
d_call: -
clone_size: -
j_call: TRBJ1-3

cdr3_aa: CASSVDNRYYGYTF
cdr3_nt: TGTGCCAGCAGTGTCGACAACAGGTACTATGGCTACACCTTC
v_call: TRBV2
d_call: -
clone_size: -
j_call: TRBJ1-2

cdr3_aa: CASSLASGSTDTQYF
cdr3_nt: TGTGCCAGCAGCTTAGCTAGCGGGAGCACAGATACGCAGTATTTT
v_call: TRBV7-9
d_call: TRBD2
clone_size: -
j_call: TRBJ2-3

cdr3_aa: CASSAQTGYEQYF
cdr3_nt: TGTGCCAGCAGCGCACAGACAGGGTACGAGCAGTACTTC
v_call: TRBV7-2
d_call: TRBD1
clone_size: few
j_call: TRBJ2-7

cdr3_aa: CASSQAGFNYGYTF
cdr3_nt: TGTGCCAGCAGCCAAGCGGGTTTTAACTATGGCTACACCTTC
v_call: TRBV4-2
d_call: -
clone_size: -
j_call: TRBJ1-2

cdr3_aa: CASSSSLQGLGNEQFF
cdr3_nt: TGTGCCAGCTCATCTTCTCTCCAGGGCTTGGGGAATGAGCAGTTCTTC
v_call: TRBV18
d_call: -
clone_size: -
j_call: TRBJ2-1

cdr3_aa: CASSSWTGATKNIQYF
cdr3_nt: TGTGCCAGCAGCTCCTGGACAGGGGCGACCAAAAACATTCAGTACTTC
v_call: TRBV14
d_call: TRBD1
clone_size: few
j_call: TRBJ2-4

cdr3_aa: CAGTGQMNTEAFF
cdr3_nt: TGTGCCGGGACAGGCCAAATGAACACTGAAGCTTTCTTT
v_call: TRBV30
d_call: TRBD1
clone_size: once
j_call: TRBJ1-1

cdr3_aa: CASSQDQTSATQSF
cdr3_nt: TGTGCCAGCAGCCAAGACCAGACAAGCGCTACCCAATCTTTC
v_call: TRBV3-1/TRBV3-2
d_call: -
clone_size: -
j_call: TRBJ1-2

cdr3_aa: CASCAGGKVQPQHF
cdr3_nt: TGTGCCTCCTGTGCAGGGGGAAAAGTACAGCCCCAGCATTTT
v_call: TRBV28
d_call: TRBD1
clone_size: -
j_call: TRBJ1-5

cdr3_aa: CASSTGQGVYEQYF
cdr3_nt: TGTGCCAGCAGCACGGGACAGGGGGTCTACGAGCAGTACTTC
v_call: TRBV28
d_call: TRBD1
clone_size: -
j_call: TRBJ2-7

cdr3_aa: CASGAIRGLYEQYF
cdr3_nt: TGTGCCAGCGGAGCTATCAGGGGCTTGTACGAGCAGTACTTC
v_call: TRBV11-2
d_call: -
clone_size: -
j_call: TRBJ2-7

cdr3_aa: CASSQGTRGNSPLHF
cdr3_nt: TGTGCCAGCAGCCAAGGGACAAGGGGTAATTCACCCCTCCACTTT
v_call: TRBV3-1/TRBV3-2
d_call: -
clone_size: -
j_call: TRBJ1-6

cdr3_aa: CASSSTDRAVETQYF
cdr3_nt: TGTGCCAGCAGCTCTACGGACAGGGCTGTGGAGACCCAGTACTTC
v_call: TRBV7-9
d_call: TRBD1
clone_size: few
j_call: TRBJ2-5

cdr3_aa: CASSIRGGTGGPNQPQHF
cdr3_nt: TGTGCCAGTAGTATTCGGGGAGGGACAGGGGGCCCCAATCAGCCCCAGCATTTT
v_call: TRBV19
d_call: TRBD1
clone_size: -
j_call: TRBJ1-5

cdr3_aa: CAAGRGNGNTIYF
cdr3_nt: TGCGCCGCCGGGAGGGGTAACGGAAACACCATATATTTT
v_call: TRBV10-2
d_call: -
clone_size: once
j_call: TRBJ1-3

cdr3_aa: CASSTGGSNYGYTF
cdr3_nt: TGTGCCAGCAGCACCGGGGGTTCTAACTATGGCTACACCTTC
v_call: TRBV5-6
d_call: -
clone_size: few
j_call: TRBJ1-2

cdr3_aa: CASSRAGEKLFF
cdr3_nt: TGTGCCAGCAGCCGCGCCGGTGAAAAACTGTTTTTT
v_call: TRBV3-1/TRBV3-2
d_call: -
clone_size: -
j_call: TRBJ1-4

cdr3_aa: CASSSGRNSPLHF
cdr3_nt: TGTGCCAGCAGCAGCGGCAGGAATTCACCCCTCCACTTT
v_call: TRBV2
d_call: -
clone_size: -
j_call: TRBJ1-6

cdr3_aa: CASSPNPRDIEAFF
cdr3_nt: TGTGCCAGCAGCCCTAATCCCCGGGACATTGAAGCTTTCTTT
v_call: TRBV7-8
d_call: -
clone_size: -
j_call: TRBJ1-1

cdr3_aa: CASSLSGTLGYEQYF
cdr3_nt: TGTGCCAGCAGCTTATCCGGTACGCTGGGCTACGAGCAGTACTTC
v_call: TRBV11-3
d_call: -
clone_size: once
j_call: TRBJ2-7

cdr3_aa: CASRRDLSNAGELFF
cdr3_nt: TGTGCCAGCAGGAGGGACCTCTCAAACGCCGGGGAGCTGTTTTTT
v_call: TRBV2
d_call: -
clone_size: -
j_call: TRBJ2-2

cdr3_aa: CASSQAPGTQETQYF
cdr3_nt: TGTGCCAGCAGCCAAGCTCCAGGGACACAAGAGACCCAGTACTTC
v_call: TRBV3-1/TRBV3-2
d_call: -
clone_size: -
j_call: TRBJ2-5

cdr3_aa: CASSKFLQGQTGELFF
cdr3_nt: TGCGCCAGCAGCAAATTCCTACAGGGCCAGACCGGGGAGCTGTTTTTT
v_call: TRBV10-1
d_call: -
clone_size: -
j_call: TRBJ2-2

cdr3_aa: CASSLGGQQSGEQYF
cdr3_nt: TGTGCCAGCAGCTTAGGCGGTCAACAGTCGGGAGAGCAGTACTTC
v_call: TRBV7-6
d_call: -
clone_size: -
j_call: TRBJ2-7

cdr3_aa: CATSDRVMPLLMNTEAFF
cdr3_nt: TGTGCCACCTCCGACAGGGTGATGCCGCTTCTCATGAACACTGAAGCTTTCTTT
v_call: TRBV18
d_call: TRBD1
clone_size: -
j_call: TRBJ1-1

cdr3_aa: CASSLRGASSYNEQFF
cdr3_nt: TGTGCCAGCAGCCTGCGTGGGGCGAGCTCCTACAATGAGCAGTTCTTC
v_call: TRBV7-3
d_call: -
clone_size: -
j_call: TRBJ2-1

cdr3_aa: CASSPYRDSQETQYF
cdr3_nt: TGTGCCAGCAGCCCCTACCGGGACTCACAAGAGACCCAGTACTTC
v_call: TRBV9
d_call: -
clone_size: -
j_call: TRBJ2-5

cdr3_aa: CASSEAFRGSSGNTIYF
cdr3_nt: TGTGCCAGCAGTGAAGCTTTCAGGGGGAGCTCTGGAAACACCATATATTTT
v_call: TRBV2
d_call: TRBD1
clone_size: -
j_call: TRBJ1-3

cdr3_aa: CASRGNTEAFF
cdr3_nt: TGTGCCAGCCGGGGAAACACTGAAGCTTTCTTT
v_call: TRBV2
d_call: -
clone_size: -
j_call: TRBJ1-1

cdr3_aa: CASSSSFSGQGTGTEAFF
cdr3_nt: TGCGCCAGCAGCTCTTCTTTTTCGGGGCAGGGGACGGGGACTGAAGCTTTCTTT
v_call: TRBV5-1
d_call: -
clone_size: -
j_call: TRBJ1-1

cdr3_aa: CASSSSRGSNTGELFF
cdr3_nt: TGTGCCAGCAGTTCGTCCAGGGGTTCGAACACCGGGGAGCTGTTTTTT
v_call: TRBV5-4
d_call: -
clone_size: -
j_call: TRBJ2-2

cdr3_aa: CASSSPSSYEQYF
cdr3_nt: TGTGCCAGCAGCTCCCCCAGCTCCTACGAGCAGTACTTC
v_call: TRBV13
d_call: -
clone_size: -
j_call: TRBJ2-7

cdr3_aa: CASSLGSVSPLHF
cdr3_nt: TGTGCCAGCAGCTTAGGTTCTGTATCACCCCTCCACTTT
v_call: TRBV7-9
d_call: -
clone_size: -
j_call: TRBJ1-6

cdr3_aa: CASSIKPGTANYGYTF
cdr3_nt: TGTGCCAGCAGCATCAAACCCGGGACAGCGAACTATGGCTACACCTTC
v_call: TRBV7-2
d_call: TRBD1
clone_size: -
j_call: TRBJ1-2

cdr3_aa: CASSRLRNKNTEAFF
cdr3_nt: TGTGCCAGCAGTCGGTTGAGGAACAAGAACACTGAAGCTTTCTTT
v_call: TRBV28
d_call: -
clone_size: once
j_call: TRBJ1-1

cdr3_aa: CASNIQGAREKLFF
cdr3_nt: TGTGCCAGCAATATTCAGGGGGCTCGAGAAAAACTGTTTTTT
v_call: TRBV28
d_call: TRBD1
clone_size: -
j_call: TRBJ1-4